In its sample, the clone carrying this TCR beta chain was seen a few times. Its matching antigen is unknown. These data come from a study of CD8 T cells in ankylosing spondylitis. A single record per CDR3 protein comes from TCRdb applying MiXCR to the 5' RACE reads. The table records fewer than 350,000 distinct CDR3 sequences, approximately 10% of them present only once. Study-level points and caveats: Previous work reported some of these motif variants in the synovial fluid and blood of reactive arthritis.

The CDR3 contains 17 residues. With 5 bases clipped from V and 0 bases from J, the junction kept 7 bases outside the gene matches. V is TRBV12-3 or TRBV12-4 and J is TRBJ2-3, with TRBD2 identical over 11 bases. Sequenced: blood, either unsorted or a sorted T cell fraction (not recorded which). This clonotype was obtained from a female donor with ankylosing spondylitis or in good health (not recorded which). CDR3 DNA sequence: TGTGCCAGCAGTCTGGGACTAGCGGTACCTAGCACAGATACGCAGTATTTT. Translated: CASSLGLAVPSTDTQYF.